Below, 9 T cell receptor beta chains from the same sample are listed, as sequenced in a study of T cell clonality in common variable immunodeficiency. Sequencing was performed with immunoSEQ multiplex PCR; in TCRdb, only in-frame clones are kept and a portion is missing. The sample includes roughly 55,000 clones, none of them occurring once. Sequencing used peripheral blood mononuclear cells. These receptors were obtained from a person aged 18-69 years in good health.

The sample holds many counts of this clone. The read comes to an end 3 residues before the CDR3 does, leaving the germline J gene to fill in the end. This rearrangement joins TRBV6-2 or TRBV6-3 to TRBJ2-2; 7 bases are shared with TRBD1. CDR1 and CDR2 from the germline V gene are MNHEY and SVGEGT. Trimming took 5 bases from V and 2 from J; bases not matched to a gene: 2. The CDR3 loop spans 14 amino acids. The covered CDR3 bases are TGTGCCAGCAGTCGGGACAGAAACACCGGGGAG. Encoded protein: CASSRDRNTGE. The entire CDR3 protein reads CASSRDRNTGELFF.

This clone was found many times. Coverage ceases 3 residues before the CDR3 finishes, and the germline J gene fills in the end. This chain uses TRBV20-1 with TRBJ2-1; 12 bases match TRBD2. Germline assignment: CDR1 DFQATT and CDR2 SNEGSKA (reference sequence). Losses at the gene ends were 8 bases for V and 5 bases for J; bases not matched to a gene: 7. This CDR3 comprises 14 residues. The CDR3 loop is CSTHPSGRDNEQFF. CDR3 DNA (partial): TGCAGTACCCACCCTAGCGGGAGGGACAATGAG.

This clone has a count of ten or more. The read stops 3 residues short of the end of the CDR3; the missing end is completed from the germline J gene. This chain connects TRBV10-3 to TRBJ1-4; possibly TRBD1 for D (6 bases). Germline V gene lookup returns CDR1 ENHRY and CDR2 SYGVKD. The V and J ends lost 8 bases and 6 bases respectively, with 19 bases between them. The CDR3 has 15 amino acids. This CDR3 reads CAIRGTLEQDEKLFF. The covered CDR3 bases are TGTGCCATCCGCGGGACACTCGAACAGGATGAAAAA.

This clone was found many times. The missing CDR3 end, 3 residues past where the read stops, is filled in from the germline J gene. This chain uses TRBV15 with TRBJ1-2; D unresolved. CDR1 is LNHNV and CDR2 is YYDKDF in the germline V gene (reference sequence). The V and J ends lost 1 base and 4 bases respectively, with 10 bases between them. The length of the CDR3 is 14 residues. The CDR3 sequence is CATSRGGTGYGYTF. Partial CDR3 DNA: TGTGCCACCAGCAGAGGCGGTACGGGCTATGGC.

This clone was counted many times. Sequencing ends 3 residues short of the CDR3 end; the germline J gene provides the rest. The chain has TRBV11-2 and TRBJ1-1; D gene unclear. The V gene lost 5 bases and the J gene lost 5 bases, with 12 bases spanning the gap. Germline loops: CDR1 SGHAT, CDR2 FQNNGV. CDR3 length equals 13 residues. The CDR3 loop reads CASSPGLETEAFF. The CDR3 bases that were read are TGTGCCAGCAGCCCTGGACTTGAGACTGAA.

In its sample, this clone was seen many times. The covered CDR3 bases are TGTGCCAGCAGCTTAGGTCGAGCGGGAGATTTGTACGAG. Residues: CASSLGRAGDLYE. The entire CDR3 protein reads CASSLGRAGDLYEQYF. V usage is TRBV7-8 and J usage is TRBJ2-7; TRBD2 agrees at 8 bases. The read stops 3 residues short of the end of the CDR3; the missing end is completed from the germline J gene. The CDR3 runs to 16 residues. V was clipped by 1 base and J by 4 bases; unmatched bases: 9. Looked up from germline, CDR1 is SGHVS and CDR2 is FQNEAQ. Based on the CDR3 plus reference TRBV7-8 and TRBJ2-7, the full variable domain is GAGVSQSPRYKVAKRGQDVALRCDPISGHVSLFWYQQALGQGPEFLTYFQNEAQLDKSGLPSDRFFAERPEGSVSTLKIQRTQQEDSAVYLCASSLGRAGDLYEQYFGPGTRLTVT.

This clone has ten or more counts. Sequencing ends 3 residues short of the CDR3 end; the germline J gene provides the rest. The J gene is TRBJ1-4, the V gene TRBV10-1, with D unclear. This CDR3 region has 13 residues. The germline gives CDR1 WNHNN, CDR2 SYGVQD (reference sequence). V lost 9 bases to trimming and J lost 5 bases, with 13 bases between them. The CDR3 reads CASLKGKNEKLFF. The DNA read from the CDR3 is TGCGCCAGTTTGAAGGGCAAAAATGAAAAA.

In its sample, this clone was seen many times. The observed sequence ends 3 residues before the CDR3 terminus, with the missing tail filled in from the germline J gene. The genes are TRBV19 and TRBJ2-2; 7 bases are shared with TRBD1. CDR1 LNHDA and CDR2 SQIVND come from the germline V gene (reference sequence). The CDR3 totals 13 residues. V lost 9 bases to trimming and J lost 1 base; unmatched junction nucleotides: 2. The CDR3 loop reads CASWDRNTGELFF. The sequenced part of the CDR3 DNA is TGTGCCAGCTGGGACAGGAACACCGGGGAG.

This clone was seen many times. The junction shows a germline mismatch at one end, possibly a read error. The CDR3 extends 3 residues past the end of the read, so its final part is completed from the germline J gene. The chain carries TRBV4-2 and TRBJ2-7, with D possibly TRBD1 on 5 matching bases. CDR3 size: 15 residues. CDR1 and CDR2 (germline): LGHNA, YNFKEQ. CDR3 DNA, as far as it was read: TGCGCCAGCAGCCAAGAAGCAGGGCATGGGTACGAG. It is translated as CASSQEAGHGYE. The full CDR3 protein is CASSQEAGHGYEQYF.